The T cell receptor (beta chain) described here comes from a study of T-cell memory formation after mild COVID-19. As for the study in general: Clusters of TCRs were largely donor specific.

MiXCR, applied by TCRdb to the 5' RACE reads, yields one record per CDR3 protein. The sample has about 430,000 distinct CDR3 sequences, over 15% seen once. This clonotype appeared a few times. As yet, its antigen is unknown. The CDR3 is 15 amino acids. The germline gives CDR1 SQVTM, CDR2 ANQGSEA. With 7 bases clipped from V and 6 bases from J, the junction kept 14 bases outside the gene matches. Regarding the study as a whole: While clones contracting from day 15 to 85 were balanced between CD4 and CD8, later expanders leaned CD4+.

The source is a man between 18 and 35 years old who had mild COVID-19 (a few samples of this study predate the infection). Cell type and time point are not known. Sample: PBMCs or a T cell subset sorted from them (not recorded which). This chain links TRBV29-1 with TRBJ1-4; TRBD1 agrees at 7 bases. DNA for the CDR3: TGCAGCGCCGCGCCTGAGAGGGGGCGGGATGAAAAACTGTTTTTT. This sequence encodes CSAAPERGRDEKLFF.